This TCR beta chain comes out of a study of cytomegalovirus exposure and HLA in healthy donors. Assay: immunoSEQ multiplex PCR; the TCRdb copy retains only in-frame clones and omits some. Here the sample spans 100,000 to 150,000 clones, about nine tenths being singletons. Trimming took off 4 bases at V and 4 bases at J, with 13 bases between the two ends. The CDR3 length is 14 residues. Germline loops: CDR1 SGHRS, CDR2 YFSETQ. This chain joins TRBV5-1 and TRBJ2-3, with D possibly matching TRBD1 (6 bases). The sequence was obtained from a man aged 25-45 years in good health and CMV-seronegative. Sequences were obtained from PBMCs. The CDR3 spells CASSNLTGPDTQYF. The CDR3 nucleotides are TGCGCCAGCAGCAACCTGACAGGCCCAGATACGCAGTATTTT. The full variable domain, completed using reference TRBV5-1 and TRBJ2-3, is KAGVTQTPRYLIKTRGQQVTLSCSPISGHRSVSWYQQTPGQGLQFLFEYFSETQRNKGNFPGRFSGRQFSNSRSEMNVSTLELGDSALYLCASSNLTGPDTQYFGPGTRLTVL.